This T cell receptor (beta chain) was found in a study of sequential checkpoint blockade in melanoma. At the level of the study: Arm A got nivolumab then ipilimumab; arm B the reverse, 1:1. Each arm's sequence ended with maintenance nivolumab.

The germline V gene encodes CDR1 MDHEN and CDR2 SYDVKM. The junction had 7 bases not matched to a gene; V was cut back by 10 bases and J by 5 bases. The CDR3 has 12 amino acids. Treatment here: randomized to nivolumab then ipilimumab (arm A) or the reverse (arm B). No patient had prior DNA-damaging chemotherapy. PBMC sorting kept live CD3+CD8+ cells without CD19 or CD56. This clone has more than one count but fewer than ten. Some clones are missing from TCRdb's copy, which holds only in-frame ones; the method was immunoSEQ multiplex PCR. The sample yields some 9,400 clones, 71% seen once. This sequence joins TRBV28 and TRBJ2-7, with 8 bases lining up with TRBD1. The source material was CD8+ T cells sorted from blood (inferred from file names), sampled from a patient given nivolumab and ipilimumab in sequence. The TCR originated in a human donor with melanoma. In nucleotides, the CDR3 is TGTGCCACCAGGACAGGGTCCAACGAGCAGTACTTC. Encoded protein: CATRTGSNEQYF.